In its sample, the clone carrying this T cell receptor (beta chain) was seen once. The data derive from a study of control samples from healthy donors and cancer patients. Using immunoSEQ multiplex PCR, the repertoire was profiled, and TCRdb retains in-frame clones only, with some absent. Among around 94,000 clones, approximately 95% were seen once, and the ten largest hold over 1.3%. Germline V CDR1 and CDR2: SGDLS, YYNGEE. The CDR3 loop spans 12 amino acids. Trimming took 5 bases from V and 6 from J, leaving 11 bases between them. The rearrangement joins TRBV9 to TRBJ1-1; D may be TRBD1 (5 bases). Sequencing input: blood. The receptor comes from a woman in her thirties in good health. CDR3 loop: CASSQGISEAFF. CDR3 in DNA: TGTGCCAGCAGTCAGGGCATCTCTGAAGCTTTCTTT.